This TCR beta chain is from a study of patients and donors after allogeneic stem cell transplantation. The CDR3 covers 14 residues. Germline V gives CDR1 KGHSH, CDR2 LQKENI. Trimming took 3 bases from V and 4 from J, leaving 12 bases between them. Via MiXCR, TCRdb re-called the RT-PCR reads, giving one row per CDR3 protein. The sample gives 200,000 to 250,000 distinct CDR3 sequences, 13% to 15% of which show up once; about 9.9% is in the top ten. There are a few counts of this clonotype. This chain joins TRBV18 and TRBJ2-5; either TRBD1 or TRBD2 may supply D (5 bases each). Input material: blood, either unsorted or a sorted T cell fraction (not recorded which). The receptor was isolated from a human donor who was either an allogeneic HSCT recipient or a stem cell or donor lymphocyte infusion donor (not recorded which). It is not recorded whose cells these are; they may come from a transplant donor. The CDR3 region is CASSPRGQGETQYF. CDR3 sequence (DNA): TGTGCCAGCTCACCCCGAGGGCAGGGAGAGACCCAGTACTTC.